What follows are 6 T cell receptor beta chains derived from one specimen sequenced in a study of cytomegalovirus exposure and HLA in healthy donors. Vbeta (60) and Jbeta (13) primers were used in the PCR. Measured with immunoSEQ multiplex PCR; TCRdb has only the in-frame clones, and not every one. The sample records tens of thousands of clones, roughly 80% being singletons. Sequencing was done on a sample of PBMCs. The receptors were sampled from a woman in her 30s in good health and CMV-seropositive.

The chain combines TRBV28 with TRBJ2-7; 9 bases are a match to TRBD1. J was trimmed by 7 bases and V by 4 bases; bases with no gene match: 5. The CDR3 consists of 13 residues. CDR1 is MDHEN and CDR2 is SYDVKM in the germline V gene. CDR3 amino acids: CASSSTGGWEQYF. The CDR3 nucleotides are TGTGCCAGCAGTTCCACAGGGGGCTGGGAGCAGTACTTC.

V usage is TRBV15 and J usage is TRBJ1-1; a weak D match, TRBD1 (6 bases). V was shortened by 1 base and J by 4 bases, with 10 bases between the two germline ends. The CDR3 extends over 14 amino acids. The germline V gene encodes CDR1 LNHNV and CDR2 YYDKDF (reference sequence). The CDR3 DNA is TGTGCCACCAGCAGAGGGGGGACAAGCACTGAAGCTTTCTTT. Encoded protein: CATSRGGTSTEAFF.

The V call is TRBV9, the J call TRBJ2-5; D is uncertain. Trimming took off 0 bases at V and 0 bases at J, with 6 bases between the two ends. The CDR3 sequence is 14 residues long. Germline V gene lookup returns CDR1 SGDLS and CDR2 YYNGEE. CDR3 sequence: CASSVALDQETQYF. In DNA, the CDR3 is TGTGCCAGCAGCGTAGCCCTAGACCAAGAGACCCAGTACTTC.

The count of this clone is one. The V gene is TRBV6-5, the J gene TRBJ2-7, with TRBD1 as a possible D gene (6 bases). Germline V lookup: CDR1 MNHEY, CDR2 SVGAGI. V was trimmed by 5 bases and J by 7 bases, leaving 21 bases between them. The CDR3 extends over 15 amino acids. The CDR3 here is CASSPTSGVRREQYF. The DNA for the CDR3 is TGTGCCAGCAGTCCTACCTCAGGGGTCAGAAGAGAGCAGTACTTC.

A word on this clone: The same CDR3 arises from other DNA sequences in this sample as well. This sequence joins TRBV6-5 and TRBJ1-1, with no clear D. V lost 5 bases and J 2 bases, leaving 9 bases between the germline ends. This CDR3 is 13 amino acids long. Per the germline V gene, CDR1 is MNHEY and CDR2 is SVGAGI. CDR3 in amino acids: CASSLLRNTEAFF. The CDR3 bases are TGTGCCAGCAGTCTATTAAGAAACACTGAAGCTTTCTTT.

J is TRBJ2-5 and V is TRBV6-5; 9 nucleotides align to TRBD1. V shed 6 bases and J 5 bases; nucleotides not matched to a gene: 7. The germline V gene encodes CDR1 MNHEY and CDR2 SVGAGI. CDR3 length equals 14 residues. CDR3 protein: CASSLGTGWETQYF. The DNA of the CDR3 is TGTGCCAGCAGCCTCGGGACAGGGTGGGAGACCCAGTACTTC.